The present entry profiles one TCR beta chain with its context. Its antigen is undetermined. These data come from a study of cytotoxic CD8 clonotypes in ibrutinib-treated CLL. Overall study findings and caveats: Clonality was higher at baseline than in age-matched healthy donors and tracked circulating CD8+ T-cell counts.

The method was immunoSEQ multiplex PCR; TCRdb's version includes in-frame clones alone and lacks a portion of them. Of around 310,000 clones listed, about 77% are singletons. The V gene's germline CDR1 is SGHVS and CDR2 FNYEAQ. Trimming left V 3 bases short and J 4 bases short, with 19 bases between. The CDR3 contains 16 residues. The sequence was obtained from a human donor with chronic lymphocytic leukemia. The sequencing here drew on PBMCs, taken before ibrutinib treatment. The chain combines TRBV7-6 with TRBJ2-7; D possibly corresponds to TRBD2 (6 bases). The CDR3 DNA reads as TGTGCCAGCAGCTTTTCCACCGGGACTCCTTTTTACGAGCAGTACTTC. It specifies CASSFSTGTPFYEQYF.